The clone carrying this T cell receptor (beta chain) was recorded once. Its antigen is currently unknown. The data stem from a study of shared clonotypes between healthy human individuals. Study details: The plates for each donor numbered three CD4 naive, three CD4 memory, two CD8 naive and one CD8 memory. General study points: Naive CD4 clonotypes were shared across a handful of donors at roughly 5%. It was anticipated that sequencing depth would influence how many clonotypes donors shared.

Sequencing used immunoSEQ multiplex PCR; TCRdb keeps in-frame clones, though not all of them. The repertoire consists of 2 million to 2.5 million clones, with 80% to 95% occurring once and the leading ten covering approximately 0.4%. This CDR3 has 14 residues. Trimming cost V 8 bases and J 7 bases, with 18 bases left between them. Germline CDR1 is SGHTA and CDR2 is FQGNSA. The receptor was isolated from a man younger than 35 in good health. Some clones in this sample may be carry-over from other donors' samples. This chain uses TRBV7-2 with TRBJ2-1, with D perhaps assigned TRBD1 or TRBD2 (6 bases each). Specimen: naive CD4+ T cells from PBMCs. As for subset: CD45RA+ positively selected. CDR3 coding DNA: TGTGCCAGCCTAAATCGCCAGGGGAGGAATGAGCAGTTCTTC. Amino acid sequence: CASLNRQGRNEQFF. The variable domain in full, with the rest retrieved from reference TRBV7-2 and TRBJ2-1, is GAGVSQSPSNKVTEKGKDVELRCDPISGHTALYWYRQSLGQGLEFLIYFQGNSAPDKSGLPSDRFSAERTGGSVSTLTIQRTQQEDSAVYLCASLNRQGRNEQFFGPGTRLTVL.